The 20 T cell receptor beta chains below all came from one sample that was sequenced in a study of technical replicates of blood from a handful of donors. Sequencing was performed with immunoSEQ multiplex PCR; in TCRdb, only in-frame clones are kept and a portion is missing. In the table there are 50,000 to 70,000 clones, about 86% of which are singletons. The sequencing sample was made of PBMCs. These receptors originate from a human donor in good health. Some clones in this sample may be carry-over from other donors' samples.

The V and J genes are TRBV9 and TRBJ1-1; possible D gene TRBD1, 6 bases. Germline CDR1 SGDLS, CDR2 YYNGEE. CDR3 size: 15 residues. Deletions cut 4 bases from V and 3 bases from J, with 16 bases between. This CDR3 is CASSPQDGGHTEAFF. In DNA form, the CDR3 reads TGTGCCAGCAGCCCCCAGGACGGGGGGCACACTGAAGCTTTCTTT.

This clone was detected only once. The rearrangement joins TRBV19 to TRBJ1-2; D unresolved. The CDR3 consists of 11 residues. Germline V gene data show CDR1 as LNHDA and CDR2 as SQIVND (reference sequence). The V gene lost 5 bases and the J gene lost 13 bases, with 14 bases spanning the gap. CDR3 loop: CASSEPGPPTF. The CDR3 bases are TGTGCCAGTAGTGAACCGGGTCCTCCCACCTTC.

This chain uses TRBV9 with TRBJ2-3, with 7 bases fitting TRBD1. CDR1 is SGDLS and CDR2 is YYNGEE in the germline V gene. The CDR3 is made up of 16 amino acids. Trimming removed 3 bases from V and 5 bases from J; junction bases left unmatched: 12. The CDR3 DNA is TGTGCCAGCAGCGGACGACAGGGCGGAGCTGGAGATACGCAGTATTTT. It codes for CASSGRQGGAGDTQYF.

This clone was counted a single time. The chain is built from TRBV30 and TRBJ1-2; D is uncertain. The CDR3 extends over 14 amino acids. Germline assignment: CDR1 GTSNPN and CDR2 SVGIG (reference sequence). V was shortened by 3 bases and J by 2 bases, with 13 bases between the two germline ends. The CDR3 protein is CAWSEGRRNYGYTF. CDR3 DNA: TGTGCCTGGAGCGAAGGGAGACGAAACTATGGCTACACCTTC.

CDR3 DNA: TGCGCCAGCAGCTTGTCACAGTGGTACTATGGCTACACCTTC. It specifies CASSLSQWYYGYTF. J is TRBJ1-2 and V is TRBV5-1; D gene uncertain. CDR3 length: 14 amino acids. Trimming shortened V by 1 base and J by 3 bases, and 10 bases separated the two germline ends. Germline CDR1 SGHRS, CDR2 YFSETQ.

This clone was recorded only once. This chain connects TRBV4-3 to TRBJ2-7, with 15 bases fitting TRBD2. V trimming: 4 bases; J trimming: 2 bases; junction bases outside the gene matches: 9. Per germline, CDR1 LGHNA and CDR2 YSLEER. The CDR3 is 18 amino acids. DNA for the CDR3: TGCGCCAGCAGCCGCGACGGGACTAGCGGGGGGACCACCTACGAGCAGTACTTC. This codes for CASSRDGTSGGTTYEQYF.

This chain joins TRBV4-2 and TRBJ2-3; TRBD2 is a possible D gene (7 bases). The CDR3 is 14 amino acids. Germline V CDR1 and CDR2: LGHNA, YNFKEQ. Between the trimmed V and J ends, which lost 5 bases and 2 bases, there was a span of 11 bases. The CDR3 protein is CASSRGTNTDTQYF. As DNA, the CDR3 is TGTGCCAGCAGCAGGGGGACTAACACAGATACGCAGTATTTT.

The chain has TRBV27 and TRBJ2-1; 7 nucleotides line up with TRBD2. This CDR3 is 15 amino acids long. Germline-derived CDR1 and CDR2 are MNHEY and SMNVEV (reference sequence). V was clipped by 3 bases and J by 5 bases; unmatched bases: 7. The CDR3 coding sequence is TGTGCCAGCAGTTTTAACGGGGGGACCGACAATGAGCAGTTCTTC. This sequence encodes CASSFNGGTDNEQFF.

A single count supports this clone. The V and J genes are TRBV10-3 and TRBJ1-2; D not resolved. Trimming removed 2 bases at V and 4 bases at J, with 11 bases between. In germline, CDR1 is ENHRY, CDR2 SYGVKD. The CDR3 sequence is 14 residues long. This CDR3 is CAISEAPEFYGYTF. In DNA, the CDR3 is TGTGCCATCAGTGAGGCCCCGGAGTTCTATGGCTACACCTTC.

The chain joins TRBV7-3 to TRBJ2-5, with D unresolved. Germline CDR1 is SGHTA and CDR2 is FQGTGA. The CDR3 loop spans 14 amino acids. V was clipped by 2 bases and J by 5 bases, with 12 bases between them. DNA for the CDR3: TGTGCCAGCAGCTTATCGATGTCGGGTGAGACCCAGTACTTC. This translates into CASSLSMSGETQYF.

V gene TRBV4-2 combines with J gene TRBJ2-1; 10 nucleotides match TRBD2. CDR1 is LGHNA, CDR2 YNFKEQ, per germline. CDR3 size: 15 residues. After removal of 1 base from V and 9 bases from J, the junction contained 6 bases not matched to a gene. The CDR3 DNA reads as TGTGCCAGCAGCCAAGGTCCCTCTAGCGGGAGTGAGCAGTTCTTC. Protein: CASSQGPSSGSEQFF.

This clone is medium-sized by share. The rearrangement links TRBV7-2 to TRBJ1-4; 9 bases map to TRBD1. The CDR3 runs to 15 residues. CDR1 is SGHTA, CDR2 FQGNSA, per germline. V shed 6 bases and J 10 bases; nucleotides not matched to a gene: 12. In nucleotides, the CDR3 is TGTGCCAGCAGACCAGAGGGACAGGGCTGGGGAAAACTGTTTTTT. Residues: CASRPEGQGWGKLFF.

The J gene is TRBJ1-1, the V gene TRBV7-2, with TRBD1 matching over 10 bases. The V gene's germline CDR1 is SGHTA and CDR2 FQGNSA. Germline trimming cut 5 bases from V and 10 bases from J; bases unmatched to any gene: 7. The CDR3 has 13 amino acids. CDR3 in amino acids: CASSRHRDRGAFF. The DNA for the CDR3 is TGTGCCAGCAGCCGTCACCGGGACAGGGGAGCTTTCTTT. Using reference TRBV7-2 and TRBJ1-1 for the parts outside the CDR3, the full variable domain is GAGVSQSPSNKVTEKGKDVELRCDPISGHTALYWYRQSLGQGLEFLIYFQGNSAPDKSGLPSDRFSAERTGGSVSTLTIQRTQQEDSAVYLCASSRHRDRGAFFGQGTRLTVV.

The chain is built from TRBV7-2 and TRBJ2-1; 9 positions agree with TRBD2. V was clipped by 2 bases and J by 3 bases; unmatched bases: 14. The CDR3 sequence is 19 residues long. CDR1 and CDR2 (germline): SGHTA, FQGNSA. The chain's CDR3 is CASSLFVRSWTSDYNEQFF. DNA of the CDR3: TGTGCCAGCAGCTTATTTGTGAGATCCTGGACTAGCGACTACAATGAGCAGTTCTTC. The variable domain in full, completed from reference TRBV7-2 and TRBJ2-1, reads GAGVSQSPSNKVTEKGKDVELRCDPISGHTALYWYRQSLGQGLEFLIYFQGNSAPDKSGLPSDRFSAERTGGSVSTLTIQRTQQEDSAVYLCASSLFVRSWTSDYNEQFFGPGTRLTVL.

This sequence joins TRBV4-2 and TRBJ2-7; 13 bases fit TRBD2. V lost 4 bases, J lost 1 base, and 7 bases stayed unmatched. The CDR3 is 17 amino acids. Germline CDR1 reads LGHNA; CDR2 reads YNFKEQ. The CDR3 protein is CASSRRGLAGDSYEQYF. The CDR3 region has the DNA TGTGCCAGCAGCCGGCGCGGACTAGCGGGGGATTCCTACGAGCAGTACTTC.

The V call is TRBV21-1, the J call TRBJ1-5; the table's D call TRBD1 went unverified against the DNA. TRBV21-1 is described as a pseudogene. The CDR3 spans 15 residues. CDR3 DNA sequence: TGTGCCAGCAGCGGGGCAGGGTTTCCAAATCAGCCCCAGCATTTT. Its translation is CASSGAGFPNQPQHF.

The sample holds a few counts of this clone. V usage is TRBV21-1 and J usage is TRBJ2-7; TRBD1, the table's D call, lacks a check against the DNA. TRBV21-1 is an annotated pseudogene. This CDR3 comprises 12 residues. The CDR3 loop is CASSEQVGEQYF. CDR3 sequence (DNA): TGTGCCAGCAGCGAACAGGTCGGCGAGCAGTACTTC.

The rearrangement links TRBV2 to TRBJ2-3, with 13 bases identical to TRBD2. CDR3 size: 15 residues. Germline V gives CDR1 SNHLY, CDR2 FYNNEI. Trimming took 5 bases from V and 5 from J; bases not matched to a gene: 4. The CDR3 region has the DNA TGTGCCAGCAGTTCACTAGCGGGAGGGATAGATACGCAGTATTTT. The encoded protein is CASSSLAGGIDTQYF.

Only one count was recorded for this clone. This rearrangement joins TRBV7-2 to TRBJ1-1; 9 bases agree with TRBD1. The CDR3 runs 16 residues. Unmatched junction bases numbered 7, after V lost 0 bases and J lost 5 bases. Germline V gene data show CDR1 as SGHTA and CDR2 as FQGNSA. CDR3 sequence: CASSLALTGGRTEAFF. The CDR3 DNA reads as TGTGCCAGCAGCTTAGCATTGACAGGGGGGCGGACTGAAGCTTTCTTT.

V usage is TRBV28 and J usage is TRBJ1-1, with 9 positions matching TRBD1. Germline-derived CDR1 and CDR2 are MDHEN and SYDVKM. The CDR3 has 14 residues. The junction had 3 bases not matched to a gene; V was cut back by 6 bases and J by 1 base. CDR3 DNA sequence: TGTGCCAGCAGCCTGGGACAGGGGAACACTGAAGCTTTCTTT. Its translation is CASSLGQGNTEAFF.